This entry concerns a single TCR beta chain. The sample originates from a study of CD8+ T cells in alopecia areata. cDNA serving as the sequencing template came from extracted, reverse transcribed RNA. Generated by immunoSEQ multiplex PCR, the TCRdb table keeps only in-frame clones and is missing some. The table records 270,000 or so clones, roughly 64% of them present only once. The treatment here: oral pan-JAK inhibitor, 5-10 mg twice daily. Per the germline V gene, CDR1 is SGHTA and CDR2 is FQGNSA. CDR3 length: 12 residues. V lost 1 base and J lost 9, with 9 bases in between. The sequence came from a human donor with alopecia areata. The rearrangement uses TRBV7-2 and TRBJ1-2, with D possibly TRBD1 on 6 matching bases. Sequencing was performed on CD4+ T cells sorted from blood, taken at week 24, from a patient treated with tofacitinib. In nucleotides, the CDR3 is TGTGCCAGCAGCTTAGTACAGGGTAGCTACACCTTC. It translates to CASSLVQGSYTF.